The clone carrying this T cell receptor beta chain was seen more than once but under ten times. The target antigen is unknown. The CDR3 is 13 residues long. Germline V lookup: CDR1 DFQATT, CDR2 SNEGSKA (reference sequence). The germline V and J ends were trimmed by 2 bases and 0 bases, with 8 bases remaining between them. The data were obtained in a study of identical twins. General study findings and limits: Modelling underestimated the level of out-of-frame TCR alpha sharing observed in monozygotic twins.

Template switching created a universal primer site, and the cDNA included unique molecular identifiers. TCRdb itself ran the 5' RACE reads through MiXCR, one entry per CDR3 protein. The top ten clones hold 2.5% to 3.5% of a sample with 550,000 to 700,000 distinct CDR3 sequences, 9.5% to 10% of them seen once. Separately, the same data were catalogued under a study of yellow fever vaccine responses in identical twins.

The clonotype comes from a woman between 18 and 29 years old in good health. Material: PBMCs. The chain links TRBV20-1 to TRBJ2-7; D not certain. The CDR3 DNA follows: TGCAGTGCTAGACGGGCTAGCTCCTACGAGCAGTACTTC. The encoded protein is CSARRASSYEQYF.